These T cell receptor beta chains were read from a single sample in a study of liver allograft versus peripheral blood T cells. Each CDR3 protein is one row after TCRdb ran MiXCR on the reads. The sample lists approximately 9,400 distinct CDR3 sequences, around 19% seen once, with around 23% in the top ten. The receptors were sampled from a human patient who had a liver transplant. Part of the T cell pool may stem from the graft donor. Both conserved end residues are part of each CDR3.

>15|TRBJ2-7|TRBV12-5
CASGSSGTHWGEQYF
>16|TRBJ2-1|TRBV10-1
CASSGFSGGTYNEQFF
>13|TRBJ2-2|TRBV6-2/TRBV6-3
CASSSGDGGELFF
>14|TRBJ1-1|TRBV27
CASRLQGANTEAFF
>13|TRBJ1-5|TRBV27
CASSLVPYQPQHF
>16|TRBJ1-2|TRBV25-1
CASSGFNSREGYGYTF
>14|TRBJ1-5|TRBV11-2
CASSIGMGNQPQHF
>16|TRBJ1-2|TRBV25-1
CASSTGTSIFLYGYTF
>15|TRBJ2-3|TRBV14
CASSLHPRGPDTQYF
>15|TRBJ1-1|TRBV27
CASSLGTGPGTEAFF
>13|TRBJ1-1|TRBV19
CASSASGATEAFF
>14|TRBJ1-1|TRBV27
CASSFTVPTTEAFF
>15|TRBJ2-7|TRBV14
CASSPSLRRYYEQYF
>14|TRBJ1-2|TRBV27
CASSLSSGAGGYTF
>13|TRBJ1-2|TRBV29-1
CSAVDRGNYGYTF
>12|TRBJ2-7|TRBV11-2
CASSRDTVEQYF
>16|TRBJ1-5|TRBV19
CASRRYREDSNQPQHF
>12|TRBJ1-2|TRBV25-1
CASMTANYGYTF
>15|TRBJ2-7|TRBV11-2
CASSLGDSHAYEQYF
>14|TRBJ2-7|TRBV6-1
CASSEEVGPRGQYF
>17|TRBJ2-2|TRBV6-1
CASRYGLGQLNTGELFF
>14|TRBJ1-2|TRBV5-6
CASSLGTASYGYTF
>15|TRBJ1-3|TRBV27
CASSTNPGGGNTIYF
>13|TRBJ2-1|TRBV30
CAWSVQVDNEQFF
>13|TRBJ2-7|TRBV6-2/TRBV6-3
CASRGRGYYEQYF